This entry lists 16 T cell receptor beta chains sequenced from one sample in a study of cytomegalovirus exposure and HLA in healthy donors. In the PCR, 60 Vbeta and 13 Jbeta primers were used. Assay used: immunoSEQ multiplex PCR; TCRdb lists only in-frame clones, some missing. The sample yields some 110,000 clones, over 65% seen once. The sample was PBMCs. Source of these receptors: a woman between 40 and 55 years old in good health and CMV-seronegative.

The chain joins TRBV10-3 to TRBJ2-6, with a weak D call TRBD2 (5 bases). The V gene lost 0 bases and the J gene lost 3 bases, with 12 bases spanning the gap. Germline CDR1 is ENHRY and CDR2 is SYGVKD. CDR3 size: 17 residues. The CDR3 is CAISESIRGFGANVLTF. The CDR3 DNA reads TGTGCCATCAGTGAGTCAATTCGAGGGTTTGGGGCCAACGTCCTGACTTTC.

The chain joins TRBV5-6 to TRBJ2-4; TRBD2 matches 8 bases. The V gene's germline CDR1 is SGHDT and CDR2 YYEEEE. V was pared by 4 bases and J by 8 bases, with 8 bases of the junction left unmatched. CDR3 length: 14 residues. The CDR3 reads CASSAGGLRDIQYF. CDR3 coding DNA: TGTGCCAGCAGCGCGGGGGGACTGAGAGACATTCAGTACTTC.

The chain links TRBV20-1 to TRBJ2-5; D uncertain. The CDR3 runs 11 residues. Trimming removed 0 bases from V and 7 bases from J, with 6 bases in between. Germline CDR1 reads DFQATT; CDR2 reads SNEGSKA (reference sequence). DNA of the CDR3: TGCAGTGCTAGAGATGAGCGGACCCAGTACTTC. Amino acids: CSARDERTQYF.

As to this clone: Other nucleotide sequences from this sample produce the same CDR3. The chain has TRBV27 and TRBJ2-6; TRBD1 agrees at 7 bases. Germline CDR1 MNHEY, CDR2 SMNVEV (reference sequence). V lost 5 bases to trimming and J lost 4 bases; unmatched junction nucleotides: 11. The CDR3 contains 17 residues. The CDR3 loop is CASSLFYRGSGANVLTF. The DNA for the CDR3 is TGTGCCAGCAGTCTTTTCTACAGGGGATCAGGGGCCAACGTCCTGACTTTC.

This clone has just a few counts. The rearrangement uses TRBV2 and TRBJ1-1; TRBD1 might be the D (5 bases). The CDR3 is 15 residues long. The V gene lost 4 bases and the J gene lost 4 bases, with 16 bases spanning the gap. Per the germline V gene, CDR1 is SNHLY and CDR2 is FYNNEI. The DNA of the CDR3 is TGTGCCAGCAGTGGATGGGGGGTCGGCGGCACTGAAGCTTTCTTT. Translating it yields CASSGWGVGGTEAFF.

In nucleotides, the CDR3 is TGCAGCGTGTCCGGGACTTCTGAGCAGTTCTTC. Residues: CSVSGTSEQFF. V and J are TRBV29-1 and TRBJ2-1, with TRBD2 as a possible D gene (6 bases). The length of the CDR3 is 11 residues. V lost 6 bases and J lost 9, with 12 bases in between. Germline values: CDR1 SQVTM, CDR2 ANQGSEA.

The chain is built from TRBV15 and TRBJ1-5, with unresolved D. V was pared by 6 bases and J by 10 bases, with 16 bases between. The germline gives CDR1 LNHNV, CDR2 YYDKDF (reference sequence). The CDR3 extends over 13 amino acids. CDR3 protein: CATSGSLGSPQHF. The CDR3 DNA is TGTGCCACCAGTGGATCTTTGGGCAGTCCCCAGCATTTT.

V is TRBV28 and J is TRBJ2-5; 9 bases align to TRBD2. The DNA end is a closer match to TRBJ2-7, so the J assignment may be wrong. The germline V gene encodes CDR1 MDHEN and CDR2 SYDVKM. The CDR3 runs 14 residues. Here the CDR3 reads CASSLWREGYEQYF. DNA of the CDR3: TGTGCCAGCAGTTTGTGGCGGGAGGGTTACGAGCAGTACTTC.

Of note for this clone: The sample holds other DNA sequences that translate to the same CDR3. The CDR3 is CASSIRRNTEAFF. DNA for the CDR3: TGTGCCAGTAGTATTCGGAGGAACACTGAAGCTTTCTTT. J is TRBJ1-1 and V is TRBV19, with D unresolved. V lost 3 bases to trimming and J lost 1 base, with 6 bases between them. CDR1 is LNHDA, CDR2 SQIVND, per germline (reference sequence). The CDR3 is 13 amino acids.

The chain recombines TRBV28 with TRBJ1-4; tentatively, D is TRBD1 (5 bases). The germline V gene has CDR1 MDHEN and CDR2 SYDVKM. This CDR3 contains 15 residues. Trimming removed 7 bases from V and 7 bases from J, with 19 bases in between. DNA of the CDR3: TGTGCCAGCACTAACGGCGGGGCAGGGTCTGAAAAACTGTTTTTT. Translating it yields CASTNGGAGSEKLFF.

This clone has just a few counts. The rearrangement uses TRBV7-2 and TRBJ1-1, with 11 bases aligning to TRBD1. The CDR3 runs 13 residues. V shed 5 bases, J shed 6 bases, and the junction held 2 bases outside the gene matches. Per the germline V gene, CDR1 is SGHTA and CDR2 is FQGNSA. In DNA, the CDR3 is TGTGCCAGCAGCCGGGACAGGGGGGCTGAAGCTTTCTTT. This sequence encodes CASSRDRGAEAFF.

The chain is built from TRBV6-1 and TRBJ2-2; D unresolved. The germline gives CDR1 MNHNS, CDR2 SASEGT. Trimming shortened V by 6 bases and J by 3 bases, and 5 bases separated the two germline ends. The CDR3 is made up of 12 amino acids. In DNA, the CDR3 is TGTGCCAGCAGCCCTGACACCGGGGAGCTGTTTTTT. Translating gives CASSPDTGELFF.

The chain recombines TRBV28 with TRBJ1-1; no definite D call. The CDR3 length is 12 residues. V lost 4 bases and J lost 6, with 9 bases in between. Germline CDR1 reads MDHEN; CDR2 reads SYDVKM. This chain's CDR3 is CASSSRVPEAFF. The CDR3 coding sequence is TGTGCCAGCAGTTCCCGGGTTCCTGAAGCTTTCTTT.

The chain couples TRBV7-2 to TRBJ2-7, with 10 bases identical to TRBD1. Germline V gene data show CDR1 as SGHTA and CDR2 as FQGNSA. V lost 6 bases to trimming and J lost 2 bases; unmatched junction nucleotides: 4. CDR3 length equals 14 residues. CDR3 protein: CASRRTGGAYEQYF. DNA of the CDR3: TGTGCCAGCAGAAGGACAGGGGGGGCCTACGAGCAGTACTTC.

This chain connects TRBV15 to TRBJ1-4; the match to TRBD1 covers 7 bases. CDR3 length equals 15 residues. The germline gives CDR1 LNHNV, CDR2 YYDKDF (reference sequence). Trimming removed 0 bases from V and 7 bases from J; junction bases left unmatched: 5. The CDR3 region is CATSRDLGQVEKLFF. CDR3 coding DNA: TGTGCCACCAGCAGAGATCTAGGACAGGTTGAAAAACTGTTTTTT.

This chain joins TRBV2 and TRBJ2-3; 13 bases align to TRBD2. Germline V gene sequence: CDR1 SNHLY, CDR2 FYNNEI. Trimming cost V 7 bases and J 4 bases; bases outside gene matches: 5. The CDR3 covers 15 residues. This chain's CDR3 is CASIRTSGRPDTQYF. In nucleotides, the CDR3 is TGTGCCAGCATTAGGACTAGCGGGAGACCAGATACGCAGTATTTT.